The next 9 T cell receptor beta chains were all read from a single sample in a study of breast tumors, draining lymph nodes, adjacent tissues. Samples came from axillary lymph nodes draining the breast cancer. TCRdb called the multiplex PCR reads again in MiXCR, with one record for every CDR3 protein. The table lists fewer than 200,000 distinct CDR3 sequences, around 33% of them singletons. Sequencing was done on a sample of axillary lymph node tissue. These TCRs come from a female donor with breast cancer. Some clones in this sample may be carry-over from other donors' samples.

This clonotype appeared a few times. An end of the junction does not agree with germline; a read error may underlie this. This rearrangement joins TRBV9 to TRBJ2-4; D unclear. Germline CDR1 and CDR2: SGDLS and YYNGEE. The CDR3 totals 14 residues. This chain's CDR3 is CASSGNIAKNIQSF. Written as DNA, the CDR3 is TGTGCCAGCAGCGGTAACATAGCCAAAAACATTCAGTCCTTC.

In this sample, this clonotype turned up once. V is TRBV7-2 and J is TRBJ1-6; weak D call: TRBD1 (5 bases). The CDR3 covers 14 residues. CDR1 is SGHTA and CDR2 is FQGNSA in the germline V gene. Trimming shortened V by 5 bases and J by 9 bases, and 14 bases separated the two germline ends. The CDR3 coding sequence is TGTGCCAGCAGCCTCGGTTTGGGGGGTTCACCCCTCCACTTT. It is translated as CASSLGLGGSPLHF. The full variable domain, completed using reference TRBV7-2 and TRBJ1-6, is GAGVSQSPSNKVTEKGKDVELRCDPISGHTALYWYRQSLGQGLEFLIYFQGNSAPDKSGLPSDRFSAERTGGSVSTLTIQRTQQEDSAVYLCASSLGLGGSPLHFGNGTRLTVT.

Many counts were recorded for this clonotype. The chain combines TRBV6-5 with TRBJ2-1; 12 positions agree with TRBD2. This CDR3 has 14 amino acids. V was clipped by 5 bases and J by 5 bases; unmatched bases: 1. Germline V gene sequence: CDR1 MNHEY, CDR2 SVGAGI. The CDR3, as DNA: TGTGCCAGCAGTCGACTAGCGGGGGACAATGAGCAGTTCTTC. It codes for CASSRLAGDNEQFF.

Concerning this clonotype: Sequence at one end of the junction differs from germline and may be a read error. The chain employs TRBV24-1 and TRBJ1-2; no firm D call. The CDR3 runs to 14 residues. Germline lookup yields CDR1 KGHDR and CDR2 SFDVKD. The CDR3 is CATGDLTTGYGYAF. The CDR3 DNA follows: TGTGCCACCGGTGACCTGACAACGGGCTATGGCTACGCCTTC.

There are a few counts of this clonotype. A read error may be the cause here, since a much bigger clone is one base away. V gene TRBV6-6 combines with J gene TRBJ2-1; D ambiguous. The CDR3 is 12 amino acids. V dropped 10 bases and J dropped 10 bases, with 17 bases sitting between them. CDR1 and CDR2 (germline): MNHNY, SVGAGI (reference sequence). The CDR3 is CATALRAKEQFF. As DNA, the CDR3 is TGTGCCACCGCCCTTCGGGCGAAAGAGCAGTTCTTC.

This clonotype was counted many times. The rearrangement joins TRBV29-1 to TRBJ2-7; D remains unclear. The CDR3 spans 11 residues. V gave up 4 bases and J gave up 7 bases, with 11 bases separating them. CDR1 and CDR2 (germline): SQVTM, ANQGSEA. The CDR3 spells CSVVLIGEQYF. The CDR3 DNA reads TGCAGCGTTGTGCTTATCGGAGAGCAGTACTTC.

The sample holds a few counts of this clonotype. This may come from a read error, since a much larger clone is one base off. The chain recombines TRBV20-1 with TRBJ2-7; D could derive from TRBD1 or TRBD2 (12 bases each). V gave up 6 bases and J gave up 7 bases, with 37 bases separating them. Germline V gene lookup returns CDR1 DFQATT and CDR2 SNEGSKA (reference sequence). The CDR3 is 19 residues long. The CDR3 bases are TGCAGTGCCCAATTTCCGGGACAGGGGGCTCAGGGACTAGCGGGTGAGCAGTACTTC. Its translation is CSAQFPGQGAQGLAGEQYF.

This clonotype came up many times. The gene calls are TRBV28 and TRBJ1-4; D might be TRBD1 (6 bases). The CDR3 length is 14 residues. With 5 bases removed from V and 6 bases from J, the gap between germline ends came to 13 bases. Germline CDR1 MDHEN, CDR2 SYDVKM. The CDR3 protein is CASSITGLDEKLFF. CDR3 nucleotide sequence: TGTGCCAGCAGTATAACAGGGTTGGATGAAAAACTGTTTTTT.

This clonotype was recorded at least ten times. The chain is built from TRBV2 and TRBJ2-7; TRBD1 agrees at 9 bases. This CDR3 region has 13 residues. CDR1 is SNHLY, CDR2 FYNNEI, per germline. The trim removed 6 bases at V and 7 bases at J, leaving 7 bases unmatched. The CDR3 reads CASRVQGAGEQYF. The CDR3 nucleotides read TGTGCCAGCAGGGTACAGGGGGCAGGTGAGCAGTACTTC. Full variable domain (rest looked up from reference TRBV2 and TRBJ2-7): EPEVTQTPSHQVTQMGQEVILRCVPISNHLYFYWYRQILGQKVEFLVSFYNNEISEKSEIFDDQFSVERPDGSNFTLKIRSTKLEDSAMYFCASRVQGAGEQYFGPGTRLTVT.